This T cell receptor beta chain derives from a study of shared clonotypes between healthy human individuals. Study details: Ranging from 18 to 49 in age, donors were two women and three men.

The CDR3 spans 13 residues. Trimming removed 5 bases at V and 6 bases at J, with 16 bases between. CDR1 is GTSNPN, CDR2 SVGIG, per germline (reference sequence). TCRdb's table, derived via immunoSEQ multiplex PCR, lists solely in-frame clones and lacks some. The table includes 2 million to 2.5 million clones, 80% to 95% detected once. General study results and limits: Compared with clonotypes that all four donors shared, non-shared clonotypes had lower generation probabilities.

Turning to this clone: Its antigen is undetermined.

This rearrangement joins TRBV30 to TRBJ1-2; D is possibly TRBD1 (6 bases). The receptor was isolated from a man aged 18 to 30 in good health. Some clones in this sample may be carry-over from other donors' samples. The sequenced material came from naive CD4+ T cells from PBMCs. The sample's subset: CD45RA+ positively selected. The CDR3 DNA reads TGTGCCTGGGGGTTGGCGGGGGCTAATGGCTACACCTTC. Translating it yields CAWGLAGANGYTF.